A selection of T cell receptor beta chains follows, all from one sample in a study of blood T cells in healthy people across ages. TCRdb called the 5' RACE reads again in MiXCR, with one record for every CDR3 protein. Found here are hundreds of thousands of distinct CDR3 sequences, under 25% of them singletons; the top ten hold roughly 3.9%. Sequenced material: blood. The receptor set was obtained from a man in his sixties or seventies in good health. Each CDR3 is given with its conserved first and last residue. A D gene is named only where the DNA matches it firmly. Where a row states a size, it is once, few, many or the class of an expanded clone; other rows omit it.

TRBV11-2	few	TRBJ2-7	TRBD2	TGTGCCAGCAGCGGATGGGGACTAGCGAACGAGCAGTACTTC	CASSGWGLANEQYF
TRBV7-9	few	TRBJ2-1	TRBD2	TGTGCCAGCAGCTATACTAGCGGGAGCCGCAATGAGCAGTTCTTC	CASSYTSGSRNEQFF
TRBV10-3	.	TRBJ2-3	.	TGTGCCATCAGTGATGGAGGATCCGGTGGTACGCAGTATTTT	CAISDGGSGGTQYF
TRBV7-9	.	TRBJ2-3	TRBD2	TGTGCCAGCAGCCAGGAACCGGGACTAGCGGTAGATACGCAGTATTTT	CASSQEPGLAVDTQYF
TRBV20-1	.	TRBJ2-1	.	TGCAGTGCTAGGGACAGCTCCTACAGTGAGCAGTTCTTC	CSARDSSYSEQFF
TRBV30	few	TRBJ2-1	.	TGTGCCTGGAGTGTACAAGGAAATGAGCAGTTCTTC	CAWSVQGNEQFF
TRBV15	.	TRBJ2-7	.	TGTGCCACCAGCTCCAACGAGGGTTCGGACTTTTACGAGCAGTACTTC	CATSSNEGSDFYEQYF
TRBV5-1	.	TRBJ2-3	TRBD2	TGCGCCAGCAGAGATCGGCCCGGGACTAGCTCGCGTAGCACAGATACGCAGTATTTT	CASRDRPGTSSRSTDTQYF
TRBV20-1	.	TRBJ2-5	TRBD2	TGCAGTGCTAGAGCGGACCCGGCGGGAGGAGAGACCCAGTACTTC	CSARADPAGGETQYF
TRBV28	.	TRBJ1-1	TRBD1	TGTGCCAGCAGTTTAACGGGGACAGGGGGAGCTTTCTTT	CASSLTGTGGAFF
TRBV7-2	.	TRBJ2-3	TRBD2	TGTGCCAGCAGCTTAGAAGCTAGCGGGAACACAGATACGCAGTATTTT	CASSLEASGNTDTQYF
TRBV20-1	.	TRBJ2-7	.	TGCAGTGCTAGAAAGCAGTACGAGCAGTACTTC	CSARKQYEQYF
TRBV6-6	.	TRBJ2-3	.	TGTGCCAGCAGTAGAGGCACCGATACGCGGTATTTT	CASSRGTDTRYF
TRBV6-5	few	TRBJ1-4	.	TGTGCCAGCAGTTACTCGACCGTGGCGCAAAAACTGTTTTTT	CASSYSTVAQKLFF
TRBV2	.	TRBJ1-5	.	TGTGCCAGCAGTGGAGTCAGGGACAATCAGCCCCAGCATTTT	CASSGVRDNQPQHF
TRBV2	.	TRBJ2-7	TRBD1	TGTGCCAGCAGTACGACAGGGTACGAGCAGTACTTC	CASSTTGYEQYF
TRBV20-1	few	TRBJ2-3	.	TGCAGTGCTAGCTTAGCGGATCCCCCGTCGCGTGAGATCCTTAGCACAGATACGCAGTATTTT	CSASLADPPSREILSTDTQYF
TRBV20-1	few	TRBJ2-7	.	TGCAGTGCTAGAGACCCGACTAGTAGGTACTTC	CSARDPTSRYF
TRBV2	.	TRBJ2-2	.	TGTGCCAGCAGTGGCCAGATCACCGGGGAGCTGTTTTTT	CASSGQITGELFF
TRBV7-9	.	TRBJ2-7	.	TGTGCCAGCAGCTCCGCTTCGGTCCTAACCTACGAGCAGTACTTC	CASSSASVLTYEQYF
TRBV7-2	.	TRBJ2-5	.	TGTGCCAGCAGCTTAGCGTTTGCGCAGGGTGGGGAGACCCAGTACTTC	CASSLAFAQGGETQYF
TRBV5-1	.	TRBJ2-2	.	TGCGCCAGCAGCGGAAACGCAAACGGCGGGGAGCTGTTTTTT	CASSGNANGGELFF
TRBV28	.	TRBJ2-6	.	TGTGCCAGCAGCACGACTACGTTCTCTGGGGCCAACGTCCTGACTTTC	CASSTTTFSGANVLTF
TRBV7-6	.	TRBJ1-1	.	TGTGCCAGCAGCTTAGACAGTTACACTGAAGCTTTCTTT	CASSLDSYTEAFF
TRBV11-2	few	TRBJ1-3	.	TGTGCCAGCAGCATAAGCCCCGGGTCCTCTGGAAACACCATATATTTT	CASSISPGSSGNTIYF
TRBV6-1	few	TRBJ1-5	.	TGTGCCAGCAGGGTTGAATATGGGGGACGAAGGGATCAGCCCCAGCATTTT	CASRVEYGGRRDQPQHF
TRBV20-1	few	TRBJ2-1	TRBD2	TGCAGTGCTATAATTAGCGGGAGATGGTTCAATGAGCAGTTCTTC	CSAIISGRWFNEQFF
TRBV5-8	.	TRBJ1-2	.	TGTGCCAGCAGCTTGGTGACAGCTAACTATGGCTACACCTTC	CASSLVTANYGYTF
TRBV2	few	TRBJ2-7	.	TGTGCCAGCAGTGAAGATTTGGGTGCCTACGAGCAGTACTTC	CASSEDLGAYEQYF
TRBV18	.	TRBJ1-2	.	TGTGCCAGCTCACCCCCGACTAACTATGGCTACACCTTC	CASSPPTNYGYTF
TRBV7-9	few	TRBJ2-5	.	TGTGCCAGCAGCTTAGCCGGGACACAGTACTACAAAGAGACCCAGTACTTC	CASSLAGTQYYKETQYF
TRBV5-4	.	TRBJ2-1	TRBD2	TGTGCCAGCAAGGCGGGAGGGCCGGCCAATGAGCAGTTCTTC	CASKAGGPANEQFF
TRBV3-1	few	TRBJ2-7	TRBD2	TGTGCCAGCAGCCCTCACGCTAGCGGGAGACGCGAGCAGTACTTC	CASSPHASGRREQYF
TRBV9	.	TRBJ2-1	TRBD2	TGTGCCAGCAGCGTAAACGGGAGGAACAATGAGCAGTTCTTC	CASSVNGRNNEQFF
TRBV5-1	.	TRBJ2-3	TRBD2	TGCGCCAGCAGCTTGGACAGCGGGAGGGGAACAGATACGCAGTATTTT	CASSLDSGRGTDTQYF
TRBV7-2	many	TRBJ1-4	.	TGTGCCAGCAGCTTAGACCCGGCAGGGCCGGGTGAAAAACTGTTTTTT	CASSLDPAGPGEKLFF
TRBV3-1	few	TRBJ1-3	.	TGTGCCAGCAGCCAATCGGAGATCTCTGGAAACACCATATATTTT	CASSQSEISGNTIYF
TRBV6-2/TRBV6-3	.	TRBJ2-7	.	TGTGCCAGCAGTTACCGAAGTCTAGGTAGCGAGCAGTACTTC	CASSYRSLGSEQYF
TRBV12-3/TRBV12-4	few	TRBJ1-3	.	TGTGCCAGCAGTCCTGGACTTGGAAACACCATATATTTT	CASSPGLGNTIYF
TRBV12-3/TRBV12-4	.	TRBJ1-4	.	TGTGCCAGCAGTTCCCAACAGGGTGCTGAGGCAACTAATGAAAAACTGTTTTTT	CASSSQQGAEATNEKLFF
TRBV6-5	few	TRBJ1-1	TRBD1	TGTGCCAGCAGTTCCAAGGGGGCTGTAACTGAAGCTTTCTTT	CASSSKGAVTEAFF
TRBV18	.	TRBJ2-1	.	TGTGCCAGCTCACCATCATACACCGCGAACAAGTACAATGAGCAGTTCTTC	CASSPSYTANKYNEQFF